A single sample gave rise to the 19 T cell receptor beta chains below, sequenced in a study of CD8 T cells in Susac syndrome. Random hexamers served to reverse transcribe about 0.45 to 1 ug RNA. One entry per CDR3 protein, called by TCRdb with MiXCR from the immunoSEQ multiplex PCR reads. The sample has 80,000 to 90,000 distinct CDR3 sequences; 85% to 95% are singletons. The sequencing input was CD8+ T cells from PBMCs. These receptor sequences come from a human donor in good health.

This chain links TRBV27 with TRBJ2-7; the D gene is possibly TRBD2 (5 bases). The CDR3 is made up of 14 amino acids. Germline values: CDR1 MNHEY, CDR2 SMNVEV (reference sequence). Between the trimmed V and J ends, which lost 8 bases and 2 bases, there was a span of 16 bases. The CDR3 region has the DNA TGTGCCAGCTCCGACGGGGTTGGGGCCTACGAGCAGTACTTC. This translates into CASSDGVGAYEQYF.

This clonotype was counted a few times. The V call is TRBV4-1, the J call TRBJ2-7; 11 bases line up with TRBD2. The CDR3 totals 16 residues. Germline trimming cut 4 bases from V and 6 bases from J; bases unmatched to any gene: 11. Per the germline V gene, CDR1 is MGHRA and CDR2 is YSYEKL. The CDR3 bases are TGCGCCAGCAGCCTTCGACTAGCGGGGACCAGGAGCGAGCAGTACTTC. It codes for CASSLRLAGTRSEQYF.

The V and J genes are TRBV14 and TRBJ1-1; 8 positions agree with TRBD1. This CDR3 contains 16 residues. V was clipped by 3 bases and J by 3 bases; unmatched bases: 9. Germline CDR1 reads SGHDN; CDR2 reads FVKESK. The CDR3 loop is CASSQLIRGLDTEAFF. DNA for the CDR3: TGTGCCAGCAGCCAGTTGATCAGGGGGCTCGACACTGAAGCTTTCTTT.

The chain links TRBV19 to TRBJ2-5; D is unresolved. CDR1 and CDR2 (germline): LNHDA, SQIVND (reference sequence). Trimming removed 4 bases from V and 1 base from J, with 1 base in between. The CDR3 sequence is 11 residues long. CDR3 residues: CASSTQETQYF. As DNA, the CDR3 is TGTGCCAGTAGTACCCAAGAGACCCAGTACTTC.

The J gene is TRBJ1-2, the V gene TRBV6-1; tentative D call: TRBD1 (5 bases). This CDR3 is 14 amino acids long. V shed 4 bases and J shed 4 bases, with 13 bases lying between them. CDR1 is MNHNS, CDR2 SASEGT, per germline. The CDR3 DNA follows: TGTGCCAGCAGTGTGGGTCAGGGAACCTATGGCTACACCTTC. Its protein product is CASSVGQGTYGYTF.

V and J are TRBV7-3 and TRBJ2-5; D is possibly TRBD1 or TRBD2 (5 bases each). The CDR3 extends over 15 amino acids. Looked up from germline, CDR1 is SGHTA and CDR2 is FQGTGA. Trimming shortened V by 2 bases and J by 1 base, and 11 bases separated the two germline ends. The CDR3 DNA reads as TGTGCCAGCAGCTTATTGGCAGGGACCCAAGAGACCCAGTACTTC. This gives the protein CASSLLAGTQETQYF.

The rearrangement uses TRBV3-1 and TRBJ2-3; TRBD2 aligns across 7 bases. The CDR3 has 16 amino acids. The ends lost 0 bases at V and 1 base at J; junction bases unmatched: 4. In germline, CDR1 is LGHDT, CDR2 YNNKEL (reference sequence). The CDR3 sequence: CASSQEPAGGTDTQYF. CDR3 nucleotide sequence: TGTGCCAGCAGCCAAGAACCCGCGGGAGGCACAGATACGCAGTATTTT.

Only one count was recorded for this clonotype. V and J are TRBV30 and TRBJ1-1; 7 nucleotides match TRBD1. This CDR3 is built from 12 residues. V shed 5 bases and J 5 bases; nucleotides not matched to a gene: 5. Germline assignment: CDR1 GTSNPN and CDR2 SVGIG (reference sequence). Here the CDR3 reads CAWGGGRTEAFF. CDR3 bases: TGTGCCTGGGGAGGGGGCAGGACTGAAGCTTTCTTT.

CDR3 protein: CASSLSGVMNTEAFF. CDR3 coding DNA: TGTGCCAGCAGTTTATCAGGGGTCATGAACACTGAAGCTTTCTTT. J is TRBJ1-1 and V is TRBV27, with D possibly being TRBD1 (5 bases). V lost 0 bases and J 0 bases, leaving 8 bases between the germline ends. Germline assignment: CDR1 MNHEY and CDR2 SMNVEV (reference sequence). The CDR3 covers 15 residues.

The rearrangement links TRBV9 to TRBJ1-5, with 9 bases aligning to TRBD1. CDR3 size: 16 residues. Unmatched junction bases numbered 6, after V lost 0 bases and J lost 5 bases. Per the germline V gene, CDR1 is SGDLS and CDR2 is YYNGEE. The CDR3 DNA is TGTGCCAGCAGCGTAGAGGACAGGGGACCTTATCAGCCCCAGCATTTT. Translated: CASSVEDRGPYQPQHF.

The rearrangement uses TRBV13 and TRBJ2-5, with 9 bases matching TRBD1. The V segment lost 9 bases and the J segment 5 bases; nucleotides outside the gene matches: 10. The germline CDR1 and CDR2 sequences are PRHDT and FYEKMQ (reference sequence). This CDR3 spans 14 amino acids. CDR3 DNA: TGTGCCAGAAACTCCTGGACAGGGGAGGAGACCCAGTACTTC. Its translation: CARNSWTGEETQYF.

As concerns this clonotype: One junction end disagrees with the germline gene, perhaps due to a read error. This chain connects TRBV23-1 to TRBJ2-7; D is unresolved. TRBV23-1 falls under the ORF class, with uncertain function. The CDR3 is made up of 16 amino acids. As DNA, the CDR3 is TGCGCCAGCAGTCAAAGGGATGGGTTTGCCTCCTACGGGCAGTACTTC. Amino acid sequence: CASSQRDGFASYGQYF.

The chain is built from TRBV6-1 and TRBJ2-7; 7 nucleotides agree with TRBD1. Germline CDR1 is MNHNS and CDR2 is SASEGT. The CDR3 totals 14 residues. J lost 2 bases, V lost 5 bases, and 6 bases had no gene match. The CDR3 protein is CASSSEQGAYEQYF. In DNA, the CDR3 is TGTGCCAGCAGTTCGGAGCAGGGGGCCTACGAGCAGTACTTC.

The rearrangement uses TRBV4-1 and TRBJ2-7, with D unclear. Germline values: CDR1 MGHRA, CDR2 YSYEKL. The CDR3 has 14 amino acids. V shed 0 bases and J shed 7 bases, with 13 bases lying between them. The CDR3 nucleotides read TGCGCCAGCAGCCAAGATGGGTCGCATTGGGAGCAGTACTTC. It is translated as CASSQDGSHWEQYF.

The chain uses TRBV15 and TRBJ1-5; perhaps TRBD1 as D (6 bases). V was pared by 3 bases and J by 2 bases, with 8 bases between. The germline CDR1 and CDR2 sequences are LNHNV and YYDKDF (reference sequence). There are 14 residues in the CDR3. The CDR3 is CATSRRQGNQPQHF. The CDR3 DNA reads TGTGCCACCAGCAGGAGACAGGGCAATCAGCCCCAGCATTTT.

This chain uses TRBV4-1 with TRBJ2-1; TRBD2 agrees at 11 bases. CDR3 size: 18 residues. The germline CDR1 and CDR2 sequences are MGHRA and YSYEKL. After removal of 5 bases from V and 6 bases from J, the junction contained 15 bases not matched to a gene. The CDR3 region is CASSLLSTLAGGINEQFF. The CDR3 DNA follows: TGCGCCAGCAGCTTGCTTTCTACCCTAGCGGGGGGTATCAATGAGCAGTTCTTC.

In DNA form, the CDR3 reads TGTGCCAGCAGCTTCCTCAACGTCCCCCAAGAGACCCAGTACTTC. Translating it yields CASSFLNVPQETQYF. The chain combines TRBV7-6 with TRBJ2-5; D uncertain. The CDR3 sequence is 15 residues long. V shed 3 bases and J shed 1 base, with 12 bases lying between them. The germline CDR1 and CDR2 sequences are SGHVS and FNYEAQ.

The V gene is TRBV7-9, the J gene TRBJ2-3; TRBD1 might be the D (5 bases). Germline V gene data show CDR1 as SEHNR and CDR2 as FQNEAQ (reference sequence). The V end was cut by 6 bases, the J end by 3 bases, with 10 bases between. The CDR3 totals 13 residues. This chain's CDR3 is CASSYRQTDTQYF. CDR3 bases: TGTGCCAGCAGTTACAGACAGACAGATACGCAGTATTTT.

The chain has TRBV5-1 and TRBJ2-3; the D gene is possibly TRBD2 (6 bases). The CDR3 sequence is 13 residues long. Germline values: CDR1 SGHRS, CDR2 YFSETQ. Trimming shortened V by 3 bases and J by 2 bases, and 7 bases separated the two germline ends. CDR3 sequence: CASSWGDTDTQYF. The CDR3 DNA sequence: TGCGCCAGCAGCTGGGGGGACACAGATACGCAGTATTTT.